The 9 T cell receptor beta chains below were found in one sample sequenced in a study of shared clonotypes between healthy human individuals (TCRdb year 2020). Libraries were made using the immunoSEQ multiplex PCR assay. TCRdb retrieved this table from immuneACCESS and kept in-frame rearrangements only. Not all clones are present; in checked studies, unresolved V genes account for under half, and no reason is known for the remainder. The sample table records 450,000 to 700,000 clones; roughly 95% of these occur just once. Roughly 0.1% of the sample lies in the top ten. CD8 naive samples were CD45RO-negative cells positively selected for CCR7, giving a CD45RA+CCR7+ population that excluded TemRA cells. Sequencing input: naive CD8+ T cells sorted from blood. This specimen's cell subset or site label, per the study, means: CD45RA+CCR7+. These receptors originate from a woman under 40 in good health.

The chain joins TRBV21-1 to TRBJ2-7; the listed D gene, TRBD2, was not tested against the DNA. TRBV21-1 is a pseudogene segment. The CDR3 covers 16 residues. CDR3 loop: CASSKELAGGTYEQYF. CDR3 DNA sequence: TGTGCCAGCAGCAAAGAATTGGCGGGAGGGACCTACGAGCAGTACTTC.

V gene TRBV15 combines with J gene TRBJ2-1; perhaps TRBD2 as D (5 bases). This CDR3 comprises 14 residues. Trimming pared 1 base from V and 4 bases from J, leaving 8 bases between. Germline CDR1 is LNHNV and CDR2 is YYDKDF (reference sequence). The CDR3 loop reads CATSRGRAYNEQFF. DNA for the CDR3: TGTGCCACCAGCAGAGGGCGGGCTTACAATGAGCAGTTCTTC. Looking up the rest from reference TRBV15 and TRBJ2-1 gives the full variable domain: DAMVIQNPRYQVTQFGKPVTLSCSQTLNHNVMYWYQQKSSQAPKLLFHYYDKDFNNEADTPDNFQSRRPNTSFCFLDIRSPGLGDTAMYLCATSRGRAYNEQFFGPGTRLTVL.

The chain uses TRBV11-2 and TRBJ1-1; D is ambiguous. Germline lookup yields CDR1 SGHAT and CDR2 FQNNGV. The CDR3 is made up of 13 amino acids. V dropped 1 base and J dropped 7 bases, with 10 bases sitting between them. This chain's CDR3 is CASSLVGGFEAFF. The CDR3, as DNA: TGTGCCAGCAGCTTAGTCGGAGGATTTGAAGCTTTCTTT.

The V and J genes are TRBV28 and TRBJ1-3, with D possibly matching TRBD1 (6 bases). The germline CDR1 and CDR2 sequences are MDHEN and SYDVKM. The CDR3 runs 14 residues. V gave up 5 bases and J gave up 4 bases, with 12 bases separating them. The CDR3 DNA sequence: TGTGCCAGCAGTCCGTCAGGGGACGGAAACACCATATATTTT. Translation gives CASSPSGDGNTIYF.

The chain links TRBV10-3 to TRBJ2-1; 7 nucleotides agree with TRBD2. The ends lost 3 bases at V and 0 bases at J; junction bases unmatched: 2. The CDR3 is 15 amino acids. Germline-derived CDR1 and CDR2 are ENHRY and SYGVKD. The chain's CDR3 is CAISDGGSSYNEQFF. The CDR3 nucleotides read TGTGCCATCAGTGACGGCGGGAGCTCCTACAATGAGCAGTTCTTC.

The genes are TRBV28 and TRBJ2-7, with D possibly being TRBD2 (5 bases). Germline lookup yields CDR1 MDHEN and CDR2 SYDVKM. The CDR3 spans 14 residues. V gave up 6 bases and J gave up 4 bases, with 16 bases separating them. CDR3 nucleotide sequence: TGTGCCAGCAGGTACGGGATGACCGGGTACGAGCAGTACTTC. This gives the protein CASRYGMTGYEQYF.

For the CDR3, the DNA is TGTGCCAGCAGTTTACCCACGGAGCAGTACTTC. Translating it yields CASSLPTEQYF. The chain links TRBV27 to TRBJ2-7; D gene unclear. CDR3 length: 11 residues. The ends were cut back, 2 bases at V and 7 bases at J, with 6 bases in the middle. CDR1 is MNHEY and CDR2 is SMNVEV in the germline V gene (reference sequence).

This clone appeared once. The chain couples TRBV13 to TRBJ2-7, with unresolved D. V lost 5 bases and J 8 bases, leaving 13 bases between the germline ends. CDR1 is PRHDT, CDR2 FYEKMQ, per germline (reference sequence). CDR3 length equals 12 residues. In DNA, the CDR3 is TGTGCCAGCAGCACCGCTATGGGTCAGCAGTACTTC. It encodes CASSTAMGQQYF. Filled out from reference TRBV13 and TRBJ2-7, the complete variable domain reads AAGVIQSPRHLIKEKRETATLKCYPIPRHDTVYWYQQGPGQDPQFLISFYEKMQSDKGSIPDRFSAQQFSDYHSELNMSSLELGDSALYFCASSTAMGQQYFGPGTRLTVT.

As concerns this clone: At one end, the junction sequence differs from germline, possibly due to a read error. The V call is TRBV6-1, the J call TRBJ2-7, with 12 bases lining up with TRBD1. The CDR3 is 14 residues long. Germline CDR1 is MNHNS and CDR2 is SASEGT. CDR3 region: CASNSGTGGLPSDF. The DNA of the CDR3 is TGTGCCAGCAATTCTGGGACAGGGGGCCTTCCCTCAGACTTC.